This T cell receptor (beta chain) was recovered during a study of CXCR3-negative and CXCR3-positive naive CD8 T cells. The germline V gene has CDR1 KGHSH and CDR2 LQKENI. The CDR3 totals 16 residues. Via 5' RACE with UMI labels, TRB cDNA libraries were prepared. TCRdb re-analyzed the 5' RACE reads; it lists each CDR3 protein once, without DNA. Its clone listing holds 84,000 or so distinct CDR3 sequences. Among CD8+ T cells, naive ones were CD45RO-CCR7+CD27+CD95-. The sample taken for sequencing was naive CXCR3- CD8+ T cells from blood. Stated subset: CD45RO-CCR7+CD27+CD95- naive CD8+ T cells lacking CXCR3 (TNR3-). The receptor was isolated from a human donor in good health. Some clones in this sample may be carry-over from other donors' samples. The rearrangement uses TRBV18 and TRBJ1-1; there is no DNA to check the TCRdb D call of TRBD1. CDR3 loop: CASSPPGQRMNTEAFF.